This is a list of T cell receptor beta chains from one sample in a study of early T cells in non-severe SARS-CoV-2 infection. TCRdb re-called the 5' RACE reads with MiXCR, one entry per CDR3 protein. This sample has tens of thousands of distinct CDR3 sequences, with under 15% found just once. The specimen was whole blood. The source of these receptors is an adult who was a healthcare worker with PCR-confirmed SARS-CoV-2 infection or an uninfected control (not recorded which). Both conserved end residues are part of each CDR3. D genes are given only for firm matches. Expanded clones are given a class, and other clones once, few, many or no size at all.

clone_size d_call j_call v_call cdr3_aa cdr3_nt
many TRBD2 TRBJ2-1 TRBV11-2 CASSLDPGSGSAREFF TGTGCCAGCAGCTTAGATCCGGGTAGCGGGTCCGCCCGGGAGTTCTTC
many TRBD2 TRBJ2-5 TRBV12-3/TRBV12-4 CASSLTSGSWETQYF TGTGCCAGCAGTTTAACTAGCGGGAGCTGGGAGACCCAGTACTTC
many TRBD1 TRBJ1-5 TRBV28 CASSLLVRGRIQPQHF TGTGCCAGCAGTTTATTGGTCAGGGGGCGAATTCAGCCCCAGCATTTT
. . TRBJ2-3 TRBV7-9 CASSHLSVDTQYF TGTGCCAGCAGCCATCTTTCGGTTGATACGCAGTATTTT
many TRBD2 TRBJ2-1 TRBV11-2 CASSLEPAGGLSEQFF TGTGCCAGCAGCTTAGAACCAGCGGGAGGTTTGTCTGAGCAGTTCTTC
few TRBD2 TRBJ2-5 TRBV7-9 CASSLSGQSDQETQYF TGTGCCAGCAGCCTTAGCGGGCAGAGTGACCAAGAGACCCAGTACTTC
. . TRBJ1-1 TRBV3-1 CASSQGGGNTEAFF TGTGCCAGCAGCCAAGGAGGTGGGAACACTGAAGCTTTCTTT
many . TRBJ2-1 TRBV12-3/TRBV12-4 CASRGREREQFF TGTGCCAGCAGGGGAAGGGAGCGTGAGCAGTTCTTC
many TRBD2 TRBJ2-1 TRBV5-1 CASSPPLASHNEQFF TGCGCCAGCAGCCCCCCACTAGCGAGCCACAATGAGCAGTTCTTC
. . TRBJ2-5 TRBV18 CASSRRQETQYF TGTGCCAGCTCGAGGAGGCAAGAGACCCAGTACTTC
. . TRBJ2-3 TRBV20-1 CSARDVGEYADTQYF TGCAGTGCTAGAGATGTCGGGGAGTATGCAGATACGCAGTATTTT
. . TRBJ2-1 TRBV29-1 CSVEDLIFQEQFF TGCAGCGTTGAAGACCTCATCTTTCAGGAGCAGTTCTTC
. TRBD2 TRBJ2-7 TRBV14 CASSPSAGDEQYF TGTGCCAGCAGCCCCTCAGCGGGAGACGAGCAGTACTTC
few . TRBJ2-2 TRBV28 CASRASDTGELFF TGTGCCAGCCGGGCTAGCGACACCGGGGAGCTGTTTTTT
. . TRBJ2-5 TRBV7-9 CASSLAQGPETQYF TGTGCCAGCAGCTTAGCTCAGGGGCCAGAGACCCAGTACTTC
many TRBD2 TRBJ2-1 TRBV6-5 CASKILAGDAYNEQFF TGTGCCAGCAAGATACTAGCGGGAGATGCCTACAATGAGCAGTTCTTC